This TCR beta chain originates from a study of shared clonotypes between healthy human individuals (dated by TCRdb to the early 2020s). General notes on the study: The cohort included three men and two women between 18 and 49 years of age. For each donor, CD4 naive and CD4 memory were each given three plates, CD8 naive was given two plates, and CD8 memory was given one plate. The study deeply sequenced blood TCR repertoires of roughly five healthy adults to estimate repertoire size and the extent of clonotype sharing between individuals. Libraries were prepared and TCR repertoires were sequenced by different laboratories using diverse techniques, in order to increase sequencing depth and limit assay-specific biases. Per donor, leukapheresis produced somewhere between about 0.94 and 8.9 billion PBMCs. General findings and caveats noted by the study authors: The genetic and exposure-history diversity represented was limited by the small number of donors. When a handful of donors were compared, the shared fraction of clonotypes was roughly 4.8% for naive CD4, 3.5% to 4% for naive CD8, 2% to 2.5% for memory CD4, and 0.3% to 0.5% for memory CD8. Clonotypes shared by all four sorted-subset donors showed higher generation probabilities than non-shared clonotypes. Sampling was limited to blood, and TCR repertoires in tissue likely differ from TCR repertoires in blood. Estimated clonotype richness was generally larger for naive than for memory subsets. Pairwise subsampling indicated that sequencing depth was expected to affect the degree of clonotype sharing among donors. Even with the large sequencing depth, rarefaction of the sorted-subset datasets indicated that sequencing was incomplete.

TCR CDR3 regions were amplified from genomic DNA by multiplex PCR using the deep immunoSEQ assay. Genomic DNA extracted from each cell subset was distributed evenly over all wells of several immunoSEQ 96-well plates, and each plate served as one replicate. For sorted subsets, each replicate PCR was loaded with roughly 200 ng genomic DNA, equivalent to 30,000 or so T cell genomes. Purified libraries were measured with a Qubit 3.0 fluorometer, size-checked on a Bioanalyzer 2100, and measured again with the KAPA Library Quantification kit. Each immunoSEQ 96-well plate was sequenced on its own single-read 150-cycle Illumina NextSeq 550 flow cell. The study's processing was this. The immunoSEQ output contained only junctional sequences without quality scores, so filtering could not match that applied to full-length reads. To assign V/J genes and CDR3, sequences were annotated using PyIR, a Python wrapper for IgBLAST v1.9, with IMGT germline references. Any read was removed if the V/J assignment was weak (E-value above 1e-6), the CDR3 was missing, or the read contained stop codons, out-of-frame junctions, or ambiguous translated residues. V3J clonotypes were defined as sequences sharing the same inferred V gene, J gene, and CDR3 amino acid sequence. Percentage overlap between repertoires was computed as shared unique clonotypes divided by the size of the smaller repertoire. Three approaches were used to assess repertoire richness: RTK rarefaction, the Chao1 estimator, and Recon v2.1 estimates of unobserved clonotypes. Generation probabilities were computed with OLGA for all TCRbeta clonotypes obtained by the gDNA method from several donors. TCRdb's version of the immuneACCESS table is confined to in-frame rearrangements and falls short of the full clone set. An unresolved V gene accounts for under half of the shortfall where checked; the remainder is of unknown origin. Clone size and the V and J calls come from that table; the DNA yielded D and trimming. This sample comprises approximately 1.9 million clones, around 93% of them detected only once. About 1.6% of the sample is in the top ten clones.

CD8 naive samples consisted of CD45RO-negative cells that were positively selected for CCR7, yielding a CD45RA+CCR7+ population without TemRA cells. The donors were healthy, HIV-negative adults with no recently reported acute infections or vaccinations. All donors were Caucasian adults living in Nashville, Tennessee, USA. Blood was obtained by leukapheresis, after which PBMCs were separated by Ficoll-Histopaque density gradient centrifugation and cryopreserved in liquid nitrogen vapor phase. Analytical flow cytometry was used to check the purity and quantity of every magnetically sorted T cell population. From each sorted fraction, genomic DNA was isolated and quantified by UV absorbance on a Nanodrop 2000c. From a lookup of the germline V gene, CDR1 and CDR2 are SGHVS and FNYEAQ. The CDR3 measures 16 amino acids from cysteine to phenylalanine. CDR3 DNA only is kept here, 48 bases in frame from base 1. The junction shows trimming of 5 bases on V and 1 base on J, and the gene matches do not reach 8 bases of it.

With regard to this clone: Its antigen remains unidentified. Base-call qualities are not available, and no considerably larger clone is one nucleotide away.

The origin of this receptor is a man between 18 and 29 years old in good health. Some clones in this sample may be carry-over from other donors' samples. The chain uses TRBV7-6 and TRBJ2-5, with TRBD2 identical over 9 junction bases. Sample: naive CD8+ T cells from PBMCs. What the cell subset or site label conveys for this sample: CD45RA+CCR7+. The DNA sequence follows: TGTGCCAGCAGCAAAGGGACTAGCAGGATCCAAGAGACCCAGTACTTC. This encodes CASSKGTSRIQETQYF.